This T cell receptor beta chain was identified in a study of blood T cells in healthy people across ages. Looking at the study overall: Capturing about one barcoded beta molecule per two T cells was achieved by template switching. Study-wide points: Naive CD4+ cells and diversity were both higher in long-lived donors than in aged donors.

This clonotype occurred once. Its antigen is unidentified. The junction departs from germline at one end; a sequencing error may be responsible. There are 16 residues in the CDR3. Germline V CDR1 and CDR2: MNHNY, SVGAGI (reference sequence). Caucasian, healthy and from Russia, the donors were aged between about 6 and 90. A J-beta primer mix and a sample-barcoded 5' primer were used in a second PCR of roughly 6 to 12 cycles. A single record per CDR3 protein comes from TCRdb applying MiXCR to the 5' RACE reads. The data show about 1.6 million distinct CDR3 sequences, with about 35% seen just once and 11% held by the top ten.

The chain has TRBV6-6 and TRBJ1-6; the D gene is possibly TRBD1 (6 bases). The TCR was taken from a woman aged 25 to 45 in good health. Input material: blood. The CDR3, as DNA: TGTGCCAGCAGTTTCGGGGGGGGCCTCTATAGTTCACCCCTCCACTTT. Protein product: CASSFGGGLYSSPLHF.